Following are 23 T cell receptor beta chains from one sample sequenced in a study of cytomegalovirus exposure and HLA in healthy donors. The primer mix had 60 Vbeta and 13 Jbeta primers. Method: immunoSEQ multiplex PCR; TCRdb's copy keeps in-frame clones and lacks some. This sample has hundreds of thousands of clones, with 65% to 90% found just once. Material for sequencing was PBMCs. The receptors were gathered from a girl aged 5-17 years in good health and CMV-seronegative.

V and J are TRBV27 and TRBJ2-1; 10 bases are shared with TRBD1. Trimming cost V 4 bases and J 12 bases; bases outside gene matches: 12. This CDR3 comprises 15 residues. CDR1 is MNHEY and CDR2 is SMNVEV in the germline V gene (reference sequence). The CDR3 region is CASSYTPRDRGPQFF. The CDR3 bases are TGTGCCAGCAGTTATACCCCGCGGGACAGGGGTCCGCAGTTCTTC.

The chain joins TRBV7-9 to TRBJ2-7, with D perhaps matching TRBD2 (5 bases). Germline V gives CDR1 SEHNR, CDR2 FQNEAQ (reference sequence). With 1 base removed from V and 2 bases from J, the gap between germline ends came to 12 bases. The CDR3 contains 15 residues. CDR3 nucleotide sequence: TGTGCCAGCAGCTTAGTTGGACTCAGACCCTACGAGCAGTACTTC. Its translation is CASSLVGLRPYEQYF.

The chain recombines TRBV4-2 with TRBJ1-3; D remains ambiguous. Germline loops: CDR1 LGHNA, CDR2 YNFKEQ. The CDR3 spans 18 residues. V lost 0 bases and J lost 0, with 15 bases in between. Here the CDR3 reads CASSQEPGTYHSGNTIYF. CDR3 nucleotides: TGTGCCAGCAGCCAAGAACCAGGCACATACCACTCTGGAAACACCATATATTTT.

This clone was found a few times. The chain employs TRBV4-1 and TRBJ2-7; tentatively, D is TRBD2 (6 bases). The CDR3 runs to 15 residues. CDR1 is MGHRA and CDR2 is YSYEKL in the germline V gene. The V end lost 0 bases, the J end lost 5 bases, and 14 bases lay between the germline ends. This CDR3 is CASSQDRYQRDEQYF. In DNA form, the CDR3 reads TGCGCCAGCAGCCAAGACCGATACCAGCGGGACGAGCAGTACTTC.

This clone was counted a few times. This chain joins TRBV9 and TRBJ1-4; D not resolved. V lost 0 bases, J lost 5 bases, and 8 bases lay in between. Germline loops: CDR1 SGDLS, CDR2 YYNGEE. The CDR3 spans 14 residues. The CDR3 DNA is TGTGCCAGCAGCGTAGGCCCCCTAAATGAAAAACTGTTTTTT. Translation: CASSVGPLNEKLFF.

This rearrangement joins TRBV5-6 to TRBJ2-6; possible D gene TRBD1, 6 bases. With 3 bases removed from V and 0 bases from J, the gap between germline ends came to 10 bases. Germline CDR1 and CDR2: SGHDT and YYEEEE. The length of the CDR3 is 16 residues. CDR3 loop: CASSSTGISGANVLTF. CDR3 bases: TGTGCCAGCAGCTCAACAGGGATCTCTGGGGCCAACGTCCTGACTTTC.

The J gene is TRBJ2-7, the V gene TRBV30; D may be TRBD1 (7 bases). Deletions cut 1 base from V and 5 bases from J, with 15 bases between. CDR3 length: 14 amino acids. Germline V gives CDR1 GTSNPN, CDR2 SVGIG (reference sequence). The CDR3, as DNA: TGTGCCTGGAGTGGGAGGGGGCGCTGGAACGAGCAGTACTTC. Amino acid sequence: CAWSGRGRWNEQYF. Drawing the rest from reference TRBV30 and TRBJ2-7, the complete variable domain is SQTIHQWPATLVQPVGSPLSLECTVEGTSNPNLYWYRQAAGRGLQLLFYSVGIGQISSEVPQNLSASRPQDRQFILSSKKLLLSDSGFYLCAWSGRGRWNEQYFGPGTRLTVT.

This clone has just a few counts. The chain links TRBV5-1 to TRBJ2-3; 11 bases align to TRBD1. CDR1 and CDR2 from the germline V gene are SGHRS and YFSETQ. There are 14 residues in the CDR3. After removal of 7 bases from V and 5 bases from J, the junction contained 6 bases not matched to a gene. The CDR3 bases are TGCGCCAGCGGAGGGACAGGGGGAATAGATACGCAGTATTTT. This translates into CASGGTGGIDTQYF.

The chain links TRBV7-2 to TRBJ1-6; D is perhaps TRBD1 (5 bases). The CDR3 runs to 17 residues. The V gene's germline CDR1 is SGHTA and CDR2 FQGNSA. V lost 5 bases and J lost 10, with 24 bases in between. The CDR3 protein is CASSLSIVDTQRSPLHF. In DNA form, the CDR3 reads TGTGCCAGCAGCCTTTCGATAGTGGACACGCAACGATCACCCCTCCACTTT.

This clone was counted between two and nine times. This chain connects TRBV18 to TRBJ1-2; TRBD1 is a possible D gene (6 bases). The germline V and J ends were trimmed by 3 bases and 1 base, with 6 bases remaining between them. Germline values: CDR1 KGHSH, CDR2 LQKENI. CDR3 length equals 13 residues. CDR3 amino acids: CASSPDSNYGYTF. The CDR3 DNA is TGTGCCAGCTCACCGGACAGTAACTATGGCTACACCTTC.

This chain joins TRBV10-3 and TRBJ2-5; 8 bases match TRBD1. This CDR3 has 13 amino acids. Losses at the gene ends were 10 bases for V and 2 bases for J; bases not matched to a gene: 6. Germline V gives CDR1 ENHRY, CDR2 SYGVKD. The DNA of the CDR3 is TGTGCCACCTCCGGGACAGGACAAGAGACCCAGTACTTC. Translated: CATSGTGQETQYF.

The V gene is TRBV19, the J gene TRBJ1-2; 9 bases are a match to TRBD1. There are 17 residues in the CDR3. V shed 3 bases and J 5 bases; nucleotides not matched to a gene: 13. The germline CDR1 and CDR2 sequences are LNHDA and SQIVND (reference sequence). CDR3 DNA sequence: TGTGCCAGTAGTATCCGGACAGGGGCGGCGACCGGGTATGGCTACACCTTC. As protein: CASSIRTGAATGYGYTF.

This chain's CDR3 is CASSEVTGTENTEAFF. The CDR3 nucleotides read TGCGCCAGCAGCGAAGTTACCGGGACAGAGAACACTGAAGCTTTCTTT. V usage is TRBV5-1 and J usage is TRBJ1-1, with TRBD1 matching over 7 bases. Looked up from germline, CDR1 is SGHRS and CDR2 is YFSETQ. Trimming at V came to 4 bases and at J to 1 base, leaving 10 bases not matched to a gene. The CDR3 extends over 16 amino acids. Based on the CDR3 plus reference TRBV5-1 and TRBJ1-1, the full variable domain is KAGVTQTPRYLIKTRGQQVTLSCSPISGHRSVSWYQQTPGQGLQFLFEYFSETQRNKGNFPGRFSGRQFSNSRSEMNVSTLELGDSALYLCASSEVTGTENTEAFFGQGTRLTVV.

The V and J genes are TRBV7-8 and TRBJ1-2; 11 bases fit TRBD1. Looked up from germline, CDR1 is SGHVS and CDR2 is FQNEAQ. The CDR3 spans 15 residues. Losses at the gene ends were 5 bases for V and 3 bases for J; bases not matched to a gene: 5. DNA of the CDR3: TGTGCCAGCAGCCGAGGGACAGGGGGGCACTATGGCTACACCTTC. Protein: CASSRGTGGHYGYTF. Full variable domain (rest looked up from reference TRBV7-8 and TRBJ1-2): GAGVSQSPRYKVAKRGQDVALRCDPISGHVSLFWYQQALGQGPEFLTYFQNEAQLDKSGLPSDRFFAERPEGSVSTLKIQRTQQEDSAVYLCASSRGTGGHYGYTFGSGTRLTVV.

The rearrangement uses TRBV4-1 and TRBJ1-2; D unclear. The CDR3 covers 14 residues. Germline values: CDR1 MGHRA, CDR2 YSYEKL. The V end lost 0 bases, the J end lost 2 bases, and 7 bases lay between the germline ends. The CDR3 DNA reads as TGCGCCAGCAGCCAAGAGGTCGGGAACTATGGCTACACCTTC. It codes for CASSQEVGNYGYTF.

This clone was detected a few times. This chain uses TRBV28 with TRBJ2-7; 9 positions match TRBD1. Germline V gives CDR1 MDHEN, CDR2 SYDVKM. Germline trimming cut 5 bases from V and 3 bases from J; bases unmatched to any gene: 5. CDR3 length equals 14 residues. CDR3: CASSPGGQGYEQYF. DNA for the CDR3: TGTGCCAGCAGTCCCGGGGGACAGGGCTACGAGCAGTACTTC.

CDR3 sequence reads: CASSLGQGGHTIYF. CDR3 nucleotide sequence: TGCGCCAGCAGCTTGGGACAGGGGGGGCACACCATATATTTT. The rearrangement uses TRBV5-1 and TRBJ1-3; 9 nucleotides align to TRBD1. Germline loops: CDR1 SGHRS, CDR2 YFSETQ. The CDR3 is 14 amino acids. V was pared by 0 bases and J by 8 bases, with 3 bases of the junction left unmatched.

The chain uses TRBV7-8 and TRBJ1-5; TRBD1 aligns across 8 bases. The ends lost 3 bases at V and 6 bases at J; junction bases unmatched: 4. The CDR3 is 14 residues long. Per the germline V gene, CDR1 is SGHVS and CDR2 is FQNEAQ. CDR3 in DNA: TGTGCCAGCAGCTTGCAGGGGGCTGGTCAGCCCCAGCATTTT. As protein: CASSLQGAGQPQHF.

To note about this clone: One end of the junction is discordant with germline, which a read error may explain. CDR3 loop: CAGSINRGFGEQYF. The CDR3 DNA reads TGTGCCGGTAGTATTAACAGGGGTTTCGGCGAGCAGTACTTC. The V gene is TRBV19, the J gene TRBJ2-7, with 7 bases matching TRBD1. The CDR3 extends over 14 amino acids. The germline V gene encodes CDR1 LNHDA and CDR2 SQIVND (reference sequence).

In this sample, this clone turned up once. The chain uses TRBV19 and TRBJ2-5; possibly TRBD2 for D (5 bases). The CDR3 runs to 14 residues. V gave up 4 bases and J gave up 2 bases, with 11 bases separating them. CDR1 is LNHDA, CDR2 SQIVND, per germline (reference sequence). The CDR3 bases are TGTGCCAGTAGTACCCGACTAAGGCAAGAGACCCAGTACTTC. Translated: CASSTRLRQETQYF.

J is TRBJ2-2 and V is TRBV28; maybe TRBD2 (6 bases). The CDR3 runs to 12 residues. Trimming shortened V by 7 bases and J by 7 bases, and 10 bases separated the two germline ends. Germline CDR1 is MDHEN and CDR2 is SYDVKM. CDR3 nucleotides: TGTGCCAGCACCGGGGGAGGCGGGGAGCTGTTTTTT. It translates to CASTGGGGELFF.

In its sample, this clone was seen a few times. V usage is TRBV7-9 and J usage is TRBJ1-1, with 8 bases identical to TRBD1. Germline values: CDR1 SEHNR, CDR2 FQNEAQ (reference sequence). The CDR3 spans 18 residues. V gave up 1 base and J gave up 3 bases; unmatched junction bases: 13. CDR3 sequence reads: CASSLVGQGKPFYTEAFF. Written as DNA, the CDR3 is TGTGCCAGCAGCTTAGTAGGACAGGGCAAGCCCTTTTACACTGAAGCTTTCTTT. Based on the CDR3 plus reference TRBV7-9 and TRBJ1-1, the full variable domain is DTGVSQNPRHKITKRGQNVTFRCDPISEHNRLYWYRQTLGQGPEFLTYFQNEAQLEKSRLLSDRFSAERPKGSFSTLEIQRTEQGDSAMYLCASSLVGQGKPFYTEAFFGQGTRLTVV.

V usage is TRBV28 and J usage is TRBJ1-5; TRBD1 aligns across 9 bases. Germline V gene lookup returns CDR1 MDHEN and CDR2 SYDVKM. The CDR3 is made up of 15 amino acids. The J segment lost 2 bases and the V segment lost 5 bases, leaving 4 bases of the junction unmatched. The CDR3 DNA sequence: TGTGCCAGCAGTCAACAGGGGGCCGGCAATCAGCCCCAGCATTTT. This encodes CASSQQGAGNQPQHF.